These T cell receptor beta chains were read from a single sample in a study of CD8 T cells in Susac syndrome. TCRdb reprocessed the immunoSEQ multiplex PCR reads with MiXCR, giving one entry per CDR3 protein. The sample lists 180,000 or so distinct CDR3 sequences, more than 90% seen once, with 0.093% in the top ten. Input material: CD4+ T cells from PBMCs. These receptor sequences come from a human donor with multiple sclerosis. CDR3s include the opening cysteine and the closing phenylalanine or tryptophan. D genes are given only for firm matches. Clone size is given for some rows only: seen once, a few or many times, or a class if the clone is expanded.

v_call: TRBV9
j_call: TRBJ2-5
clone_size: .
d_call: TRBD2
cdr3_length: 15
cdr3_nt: TGTGCCAGCAGCGTAGGAACGGGAGGACAAGAGACCCAGTACTTC
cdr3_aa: CASSVGTGGQETQYF

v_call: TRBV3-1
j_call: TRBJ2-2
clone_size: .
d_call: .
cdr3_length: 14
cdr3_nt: TGTGCCAGCAGCCAACAGCGCGACACCGGGGAGCTGTTTTTT
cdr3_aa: CASSQQRDTGELFF

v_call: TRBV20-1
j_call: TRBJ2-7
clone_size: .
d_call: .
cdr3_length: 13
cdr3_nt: TGCAGTGCTAGAGATCTGCGGGTCCACGAGCAGTACTTC
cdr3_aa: CSARDLRVHEQYF

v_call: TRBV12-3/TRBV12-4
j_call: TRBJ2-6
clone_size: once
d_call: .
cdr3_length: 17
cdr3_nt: TGTGCCAGCAGTCCCCCGACCGTTAGCTCTGGGGCCAACGTCCTGACTTTC
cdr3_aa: CASSPPTVSSGANVLTF

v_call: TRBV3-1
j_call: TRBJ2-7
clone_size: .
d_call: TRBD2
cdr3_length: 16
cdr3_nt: TGTGCCAGCAGCCAAGAGAGGGGGGCACTAGCGGTTGAGCAGTACTTC
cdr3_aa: CASSQERGALAVEQYF

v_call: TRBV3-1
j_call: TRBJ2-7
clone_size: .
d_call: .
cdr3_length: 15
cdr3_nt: TGTGCCAGCAGCCAAGATACGTCCAGGGTCTACGAGCAGTACTTC
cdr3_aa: CASSQDTSRVYEQYF

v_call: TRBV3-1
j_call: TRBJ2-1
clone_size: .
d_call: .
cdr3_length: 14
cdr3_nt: TGTGCCAGCAGCCATTGGGAGTTGCACAATGAGCAGTTCTTC
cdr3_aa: CASSHWELHNEQFF

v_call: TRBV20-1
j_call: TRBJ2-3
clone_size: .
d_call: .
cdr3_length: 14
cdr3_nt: TGCAGTGCCCCGTCGGGGATTGGCACAGATACGCAGTATTTT
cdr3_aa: CSAPSGIGTDTQYF

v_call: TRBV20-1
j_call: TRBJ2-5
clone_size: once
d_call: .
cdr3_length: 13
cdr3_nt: TGCAGTGCAACGGACGGAATACAAGAGACCCAGTACTTC
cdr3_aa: CSATDGIQETQYF

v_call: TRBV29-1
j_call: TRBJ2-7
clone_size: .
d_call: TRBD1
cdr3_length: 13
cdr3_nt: TGCAGCGTACGAAGACAGGGGCTCCACGAGCAGTACTTC
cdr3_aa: CSVRRQGLHEQYF

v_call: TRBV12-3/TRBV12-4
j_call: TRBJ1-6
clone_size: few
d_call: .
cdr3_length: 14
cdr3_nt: TGTGCCAGCAGTTTAGGTCTTGATAATTCACCCCTCCACTTT
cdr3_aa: CASSLGLDNSPLHF

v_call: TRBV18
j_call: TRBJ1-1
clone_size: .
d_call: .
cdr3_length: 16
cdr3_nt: TGTGCCAGCTCACCGTTACAGGGACCGATGAACACTGAAGCTTTCTTT
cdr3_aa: CASSPLQGPMNTEAFF

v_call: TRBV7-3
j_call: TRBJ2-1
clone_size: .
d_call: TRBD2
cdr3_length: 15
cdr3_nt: TGTGCCAGCAGCTTGGGGACTAGCGCCTACAATGAGCAGTTCTTC
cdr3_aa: CASSLGTSAYNEQFF

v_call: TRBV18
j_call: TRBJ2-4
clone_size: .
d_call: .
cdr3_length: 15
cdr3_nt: TGTGCCAGCTCATCCGGACAGCTAGCCAAAAACATTCAGTACTTC
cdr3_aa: CASSSGQLAKNIQYF

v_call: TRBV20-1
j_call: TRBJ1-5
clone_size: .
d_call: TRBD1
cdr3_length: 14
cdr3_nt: TGCAGTGCCATCTCGGACAGGGGCAATCAGCCCCAGCATTTT
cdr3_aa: CSAISDRGNQPQHF

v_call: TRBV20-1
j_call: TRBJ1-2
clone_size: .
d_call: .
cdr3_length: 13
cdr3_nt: TGCAGTGCTAGGATGACAGCGGGCTATGGCTACACCTTC
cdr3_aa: CSARMTAGYGYTF

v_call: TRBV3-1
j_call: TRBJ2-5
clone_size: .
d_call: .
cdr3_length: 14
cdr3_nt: TGTGCCAGCAGCCCCCAGACAGGTCAAGAGACCCAGTACTTC
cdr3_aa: CASSPQTGQETQYF

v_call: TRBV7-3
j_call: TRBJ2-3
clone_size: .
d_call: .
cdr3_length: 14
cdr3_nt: TGTGCCAGCAGCTTAAACGCAGGGTCAGATACGCAGTATTTT
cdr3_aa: CASSLNAGSDTQYF

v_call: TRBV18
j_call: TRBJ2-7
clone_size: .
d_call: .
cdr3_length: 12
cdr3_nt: TGTGCCAGCTCACCGGGAAGGAACGAGCAGTACTTC
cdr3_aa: CASSPGRNEQYF

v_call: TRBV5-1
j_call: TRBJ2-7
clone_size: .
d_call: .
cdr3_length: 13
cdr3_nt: TGCGCCAGCAGCTTCCCGGGGTCCTACGAGCAGTACTTC
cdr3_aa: CASSFPGSYEQYF

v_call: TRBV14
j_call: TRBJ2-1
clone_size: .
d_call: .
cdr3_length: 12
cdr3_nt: TGTGCCAGCAGCCGAACCCCTGGAGAGCAGTTCTTC
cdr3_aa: CASSRTPGEQFF

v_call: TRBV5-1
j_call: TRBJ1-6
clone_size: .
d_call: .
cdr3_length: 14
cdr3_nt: TGCGCCAGCAGCTTGGAGGGGAGTCATTCACCCCTCCACTTT
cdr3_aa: CASSLEGSHSPLHF

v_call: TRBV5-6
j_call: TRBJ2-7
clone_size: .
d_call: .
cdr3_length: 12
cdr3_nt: TGTGCCAGCAGGCTCCAGGAACACGAGCAGTACTTC
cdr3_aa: CASRLQEHEQYF

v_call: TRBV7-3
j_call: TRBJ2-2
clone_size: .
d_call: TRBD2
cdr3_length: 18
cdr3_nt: TGTGCCAGCAGCACCCACCGTGGCGGGGGGTCGAACACCGGGGAGCTGTTTTTT
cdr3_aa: CASSTHRGGGSNTGELFF

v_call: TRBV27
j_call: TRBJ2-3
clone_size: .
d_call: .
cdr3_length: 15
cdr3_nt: TGTGCCAGCAGTCTGTCCGGAAGTAGCACAGATACGCAGTATTTT
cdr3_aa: CASSLSGSSTDTQYF

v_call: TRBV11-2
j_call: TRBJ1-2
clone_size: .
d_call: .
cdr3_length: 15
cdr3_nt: TGTGCCAGCAGCCTGCCTGGAGTCGAGAACTATGGCTACACCTTC
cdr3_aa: CASSLPGVENYGYTF

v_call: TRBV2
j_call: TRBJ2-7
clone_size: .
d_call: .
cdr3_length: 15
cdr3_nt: TGTGCCAGCAGTGAATCAAGGGGGGCGACTTACGAGCAGTACTTC
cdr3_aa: CASSESRGATYEQYF

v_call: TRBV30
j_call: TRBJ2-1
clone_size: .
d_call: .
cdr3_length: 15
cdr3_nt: TGTGCCTGGAGCCATCCGTCGCGGGGCCACAATGAGCAGTTCTTC
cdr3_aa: CAWSHPSRGHNEQFF

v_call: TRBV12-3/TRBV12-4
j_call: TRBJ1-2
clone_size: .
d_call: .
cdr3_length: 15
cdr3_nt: TGTGCCAGCAGCCGTCAACAGGCCTCTAACTATGGCTACACCTTC
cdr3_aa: CASSRQQASNYGYTF

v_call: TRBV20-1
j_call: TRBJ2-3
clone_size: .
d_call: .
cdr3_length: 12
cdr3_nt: TGCAGCCCAAACCAACCCTTGGATACGCAGTATTTT
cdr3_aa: CSPNQPLDTQYF

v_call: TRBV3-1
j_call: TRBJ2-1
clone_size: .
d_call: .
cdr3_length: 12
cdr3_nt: TGTGCCAGCAGGTCTTTGGGGGATGAGCAGTTCTTC
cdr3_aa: CASRSLGDEQFF

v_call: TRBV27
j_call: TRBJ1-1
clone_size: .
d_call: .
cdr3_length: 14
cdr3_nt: TGTGCCAGCAGTTGGGACGGACGGAACACTGAAGCTTTCTTT
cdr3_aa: CASSWDGRNTEAFF

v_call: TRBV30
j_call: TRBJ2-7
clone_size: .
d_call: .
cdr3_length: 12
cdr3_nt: TGTGCCTGGGGATGGGGAACCCACGAGCAGTACTTC
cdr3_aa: CAWGWGTHEQYF

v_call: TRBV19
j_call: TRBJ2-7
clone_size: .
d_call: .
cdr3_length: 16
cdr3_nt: TGTGCCAGTAGTACCTTATCCTCCGACTCATCATACGAGCAGTACTTC
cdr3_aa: CASSTLSSDSSYEQYF

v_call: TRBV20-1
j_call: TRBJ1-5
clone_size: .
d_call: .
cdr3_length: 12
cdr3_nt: TGCAGTGCGAAGAGGGGTAGCCAGCCCCAGCATTTT
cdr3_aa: CSAKRGSQPQHF

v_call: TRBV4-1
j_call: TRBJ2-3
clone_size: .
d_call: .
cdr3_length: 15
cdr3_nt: TGCGCCAGCAGCCCGAGCCCCGACCTCGGAGATACGCAGTATTTT
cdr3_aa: CASSPSPDLGDTQYF

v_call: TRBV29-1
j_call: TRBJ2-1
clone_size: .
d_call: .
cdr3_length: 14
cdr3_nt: TGCAGCGTTGAAGGGCAGGGTAACTACAATGAGCAGTTCTTC
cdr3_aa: CSVEGQGNYNEQFF

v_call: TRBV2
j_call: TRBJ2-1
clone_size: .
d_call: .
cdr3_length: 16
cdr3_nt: TGTGCCAGCAGTGTGGAAGGGGCCCTATCCTACAATGAGCAGTTCTTC
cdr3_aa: CASSVEGALSYNEQFF

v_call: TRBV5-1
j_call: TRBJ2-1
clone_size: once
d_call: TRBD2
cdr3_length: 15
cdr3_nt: TGCGCCAGCAGCTCCTCCGGGACTAGCGGGAATGAGCAGTTCTTC
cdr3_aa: CASSSSGTSGNEQFF

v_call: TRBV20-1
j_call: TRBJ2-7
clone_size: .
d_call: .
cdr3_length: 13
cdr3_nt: TGCAGTGCTTCAGCGGACCTCTCCTACGAGCAGTACTTC
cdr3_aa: CSASADLSYEQYF

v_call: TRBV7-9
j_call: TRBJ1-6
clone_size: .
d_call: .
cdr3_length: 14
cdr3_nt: TGTGCCAGCAGCCAACAAGAAATTGGGTCACCCCTCCACTTT
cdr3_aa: CASSQQEIGSPLHF

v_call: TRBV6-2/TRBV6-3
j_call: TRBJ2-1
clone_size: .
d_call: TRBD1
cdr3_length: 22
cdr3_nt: TGTGCCAGCAGTTACTCTCTAACCGGGACAGGGGTTATGGGGAGCTCCTACAATGAGCAGTTCTTC
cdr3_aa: CASSYSLTGTGVMGSSYNEQFF

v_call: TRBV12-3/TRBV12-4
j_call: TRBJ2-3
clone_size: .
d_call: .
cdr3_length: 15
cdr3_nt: TGTGCCAGCAGCCAACCTTCGACAGGTGCAGATACGCAGTATTTT
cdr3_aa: CASSQPSTGADTQYF

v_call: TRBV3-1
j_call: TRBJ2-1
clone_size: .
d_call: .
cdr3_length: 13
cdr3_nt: TGTGCCAGCAGCTATTTGACGGGGGTGGGGCAGTTCTTC
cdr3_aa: CASSYLTGVGQFF

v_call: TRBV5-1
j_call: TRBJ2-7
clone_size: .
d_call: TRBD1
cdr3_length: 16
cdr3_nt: TGCGCCAGCAGCTTGGATTTAGGGACAGAAACCTACGAGCAGTACTTC
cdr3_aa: CASSLDLGTETYEQYF

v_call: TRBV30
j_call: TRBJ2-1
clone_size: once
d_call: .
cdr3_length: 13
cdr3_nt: TGTGCCTGGAGTGCCGGACTCCGCAATGAGCAGTTCTTC
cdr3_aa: CAWSAGLRNEQFF

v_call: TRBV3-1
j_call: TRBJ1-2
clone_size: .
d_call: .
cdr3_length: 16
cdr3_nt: TGTGCCAGCAGCCCAGTCCGGGACCGAGCTAACTATGGCTACACCTTC
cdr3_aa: CASSPVRDRANYGYTF

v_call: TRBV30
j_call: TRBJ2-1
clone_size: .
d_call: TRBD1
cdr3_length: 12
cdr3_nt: TGTGCCTGGAGTACAGGGGGCCATGAGCAGTTCTTC
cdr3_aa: CAWSTGGHEQFF

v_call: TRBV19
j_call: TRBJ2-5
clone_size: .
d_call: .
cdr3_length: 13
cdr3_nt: TGTGCCAGTAAAGACCTAGGGAGAGAGACCCAGTACTTC
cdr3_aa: CASKDLGRETQYF

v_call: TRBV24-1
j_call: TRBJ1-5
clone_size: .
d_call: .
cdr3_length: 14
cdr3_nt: TGTGCCACCAGTGACCCGAATAGCAATCAGCCCCAGCATTTT
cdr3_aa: CATSDPNSNQPQHF